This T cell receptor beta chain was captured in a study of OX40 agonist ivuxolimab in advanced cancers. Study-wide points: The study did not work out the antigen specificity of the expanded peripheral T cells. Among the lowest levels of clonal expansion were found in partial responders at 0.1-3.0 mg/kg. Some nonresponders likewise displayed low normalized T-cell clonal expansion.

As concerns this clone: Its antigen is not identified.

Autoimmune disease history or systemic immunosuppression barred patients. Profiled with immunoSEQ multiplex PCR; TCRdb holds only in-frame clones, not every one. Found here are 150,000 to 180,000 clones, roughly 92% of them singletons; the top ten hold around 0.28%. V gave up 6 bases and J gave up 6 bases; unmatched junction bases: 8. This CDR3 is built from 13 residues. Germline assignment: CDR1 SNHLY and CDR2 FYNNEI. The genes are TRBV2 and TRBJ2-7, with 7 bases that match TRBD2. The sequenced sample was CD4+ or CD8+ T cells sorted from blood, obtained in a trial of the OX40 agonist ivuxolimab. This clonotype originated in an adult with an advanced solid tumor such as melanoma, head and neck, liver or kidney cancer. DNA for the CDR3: TGTGCCAGCAGATGGGGGAGGGAAGGCGAGCAGTACTTC. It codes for CASRWGREGEQYF.